The text below deals with one T cell receptor (beta chain). As for time point: newly diagnosed, previously untreated cHL patient sample. This table comes from immunoSEQ multiplex PCR, and its TCRdb copy is limited to in-frame clones, with some not included. The sample consists of over 25,000 clones, approximately 94% of them appearing once. The sample originates from a study of PD-1 blockade in classical Hodgkin lymphoma. The germline gives CDR1 LNHDA, CDR2 SQIVND (reference sequence). The CDR3 totals 13 residues. Deletions cut 6 bases from V and 11 bases from J, with 19 bases between. Source material: peripheral blood mononuclear cells (PBMCs). The TCR was taken from a human donor with classical Hodgkin lymphoma. The chain employs TRBV19 and TRBJ1-1, with a weak D call TRBD1 (6 bases). CDR3 DNA: TGTGCCAGTAGCCTCTGGACAGCCCCCGGGGCTTTCTTT. Translated, it gives CASSLWTAPGAFF.